This T cell receptor (beta chain) derives from a study of siplizumab effects on memory and regulatory T cells. Study-level findings and limits: Among sequences traceable to unstimulated CD4+ memory cells, alloreactive ones were significantly reduced by siplizumab. The authors mapped only a minor fraction of alloreactive clones to unstimulated subsets. Mappable alloreactive CD4+ clones were on average around 67% Treg-derived with siplizumab, roughly 30% in controls. Naive versus memory phenotype went unassigned for roughly 75-96% of proliferating CD4+ or CD8+ clones.

Clones were sequenced by immunoSEQ multiplex PCR, and TCRdb holds only the in-frame ones, with some missing. The sample lists around 110,000 clones, about 94% occurring once. Points on this clone: Its antigen is as yet unknown.

Per the germline V gene, CDR1 is MNHNS and CDR2 is SASEGT. Trimming removed 8 bases at V and 2 bases at J, with 12 bases between. The CDR3 contains 14 residues. The sequence was collected from a human donor in good health. The rearrangement joins TRBV6-1 to TRBJ1-4; tentatively, D is TRBD1 (5 bases). Sample: non-Treg CD4+ T cells sorted from blood. The CDR3 is CASRHGGTNEKLFF. DNA for the CDR3: TGTGCCAGCCGGCATGGGGGGACTAATGAAAAACTGTTTTTT.